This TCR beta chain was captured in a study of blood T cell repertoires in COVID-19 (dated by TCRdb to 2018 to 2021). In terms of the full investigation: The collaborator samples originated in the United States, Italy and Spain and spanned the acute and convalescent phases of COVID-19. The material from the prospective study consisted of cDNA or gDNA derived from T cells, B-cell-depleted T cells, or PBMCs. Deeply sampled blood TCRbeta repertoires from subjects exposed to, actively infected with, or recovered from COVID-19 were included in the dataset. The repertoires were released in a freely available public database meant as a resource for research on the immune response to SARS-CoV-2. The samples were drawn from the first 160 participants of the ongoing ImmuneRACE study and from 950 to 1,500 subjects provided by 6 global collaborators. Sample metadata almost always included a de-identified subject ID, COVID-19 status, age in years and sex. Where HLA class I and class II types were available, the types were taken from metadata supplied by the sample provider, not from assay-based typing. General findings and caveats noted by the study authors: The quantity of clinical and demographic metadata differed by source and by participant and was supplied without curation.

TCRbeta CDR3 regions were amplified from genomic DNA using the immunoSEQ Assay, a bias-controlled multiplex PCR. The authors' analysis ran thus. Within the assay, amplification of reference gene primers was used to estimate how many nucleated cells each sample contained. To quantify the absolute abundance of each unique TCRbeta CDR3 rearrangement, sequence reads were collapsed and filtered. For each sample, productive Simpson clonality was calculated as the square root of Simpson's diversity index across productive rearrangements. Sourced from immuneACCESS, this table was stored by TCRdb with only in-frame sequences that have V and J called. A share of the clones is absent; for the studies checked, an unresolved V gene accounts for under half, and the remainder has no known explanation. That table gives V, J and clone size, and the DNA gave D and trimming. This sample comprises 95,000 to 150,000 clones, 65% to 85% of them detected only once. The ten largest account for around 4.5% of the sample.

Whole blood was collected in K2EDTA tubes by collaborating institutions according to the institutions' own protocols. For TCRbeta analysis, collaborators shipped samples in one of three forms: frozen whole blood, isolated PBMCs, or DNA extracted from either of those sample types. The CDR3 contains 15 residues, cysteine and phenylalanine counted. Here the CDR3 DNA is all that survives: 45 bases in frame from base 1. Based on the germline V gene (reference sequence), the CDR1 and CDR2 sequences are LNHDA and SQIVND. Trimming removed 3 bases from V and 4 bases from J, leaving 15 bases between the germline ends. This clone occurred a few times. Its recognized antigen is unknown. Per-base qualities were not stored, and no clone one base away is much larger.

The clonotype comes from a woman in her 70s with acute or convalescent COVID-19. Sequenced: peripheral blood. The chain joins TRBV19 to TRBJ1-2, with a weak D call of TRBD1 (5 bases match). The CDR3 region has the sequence CASSIPMGQPYGYTF. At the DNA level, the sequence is TGTGCCAGTAGTATCCCCATGGGGCAGCCCTATGGCTACACCTTC. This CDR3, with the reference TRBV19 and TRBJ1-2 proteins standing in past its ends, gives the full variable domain DGGITQSPKYLFRKEGQNVTLSCEQNLNHDAMYWYRQDPGQGLRLIYYSQIVNDFQKGDIAEGYSVSREKKESFPLTVTSAQKNPTAFYLCASSIPMGQPYGYTFGSGTRLTVV.